This TCR beta chain was recorded in a study of regulatory T cells in long-lasting Graves disease. In building TCR beta libraries, iRepertoire HTBI primers were used together with Arm-PCR of CDR3 regions. TCRdb used MiXCR to reprocess the multiplex PCR reads, holding one entry per CDR3 protein. Here the sample spans roughly 500,000 distinct CDR3 sequences, about 11% being singletons. With respect to this clonotype: The antigen remains undetermined.

Findings of the study overall: Persistent disease exhibited a predilection for TRBV28, TRBJ1-2 and TRBJ2-5. Public clonotype sharing was higher in persistent than newly diagnosed patients.

The CDR3 is 13 residues long. V was pared by 6 bases and J by 5 bases, with 11 bases between. Germline V gives CDR1 KGHSH, CDR2 LQKENI. Time point meaning: newly diagnosed GD, antithyroid drugs for less than 3 months. Construction of the TCR library relied on RNA isolated from PBMCs. These data also featured in a second study, about T cells in Graves' hyperthyroidism and ophthalmopathy. That work adds: Researchers found most expanded thyroid clonotypes above 0.001 in blood as well.

The chain is built from TRBV18 and TRBJ2-1; no reliable D call. Material: peripheral blood mononuclear cells (PBMCs), obtained at new diagnosis, from a patient treated with antithyroid drugs. This clonotype was sampled from a woman younger than 45 with Graves disease. The CDR3 nucleotides read TGTGCCAGCTCGCCCCTGGCCGACAATGAGCAGTTCTTC. Residues: CASSPLADNEQFF.